What follows are 11 T cell receptor beta chains derived from one specimen sequenced in a study of T cell responses to AZD1222 COVID-19 vaccine. Profiling relied on immunoSEQ multiplex PCR, and the TCRdb table lists in-frame clones only, not all of them. The sample includes tens of thousands of clones, approximately 81% of them seen just once. The sequences come from peripheral blood, collected on day 0 of AZD1222 vaccination. All receptors come from an adult in good health.

CDR3 sequence reads: CAISERHLNTGELFF. DNA for the CDR3: TGTGCCATCAGTGAGCGTCACCTGAACACCGGGGAGCTGTTTTTT. The rearrangement links TRBV10-3 to TRBJ2-2, with no clear D. Trimming stripped 2 bases from V and 1 base from J, with 8 bases between. Germline V gene data show CDR1 as ENHRY and CDR2 as SYGVKD. The CDR3 runs to 15 residues.

This sequence joins TRBV5-1 and TRBJ1-1, with a weak D call TRBD1 (5 bases). V lost 1 base and J 3 bases, leaving 19 bases between the germline ends. Germline assignment: CDR1 SGHRS and CDR2 YFSETQ. The CDR3 covers 17 residues. The CDR3 sequence is CASSLPESQGRDTEAFF. Here the CDR3 DNA reads TGCGCCAGCAGCTTGCCCGAGTCGCAGGGTAGGGACACTGAAGCTTTCTTT.

As DNA, the CDR3 is TGTGCCAGCAGCTTAGGAGGGTACTTGAACACTGAAGCTTTCTTT. This encodes CASSLGGYLNTEAFF. The V call is TRBV11-2, the J call TRBJ1-1; D gene uncertain. This CDR3 has 15 residues. The germline CDR1 and CDR2 sequences are SGHAT and FQNNGV. Deletions cut 1 base from V and 0 bases from J, with 9 bases between.

The rearrangement uses TRBV5-1 and TRBJ2-1, with D uncertain. Germline V CDR1 and CDR2: SGHRS, YFSETQ. V was shortened by 2 bases and J by 0 bases, with 9 bases between the two germline ends. The CDR3 contains 15 residues. CDR3 loop: CASSFGSASYNEQFF. CDR3 in DNA: TGCGCCAGCAGCTTTGGCTCCGCCTCCTACAATGAGCAGTTCTTC.

In DNA, the CDR3 is TGTGCCAGCAGCTTAGCCGCAAGTAACTATGGCTACACCTTC. Its translation is CASSLAASNYGYTF. The chain recombines TRBV13 with TRBJ1-2; D unresolved. V lost 1 base, J lost 1 base, and 7 bases lay in between. The germline V gene encodes CDR1 PRHDT and CDR2 FYEKMQ (reference sequence). The CDR3 is 14 residues long. Full variable domain (rest looked up from reference TRBV13 and TRBJ1-2): AAGVIQSPRHLIKEKRETATLKCYPIPRHDTVYWYQQGPGQDPQFLISFYEKMQSDKGSIPDRFSAQQFSDYHSELNMSSLELGDSALYFCASSLAASNYGYTFGSGTRLTVV.

The chain links TRBV5-5 to TRBJ2-2, with D perhaps matching TRBD1 or TRBD2 (6 bases each). CDR1 and CDR2 (germline): SGHKS, YYEKEE (reference sequence). The V and J ends lost 3 bases and 5 bases respectively, with 11 bases between them. CDR3 length: 14 residues. The CDR3 DNA reads as TGTGCCAGCAGCTCGGGGGCGGGTACCGGGGAGCTGTTTTTT. This gives the protein CASSSGAGTGELFF.

This clone was picked up a small number of times. The chain joins TRBV7-2 to TRBJ1-2; 8 bases agree with TRBD1. Germline V gene sequence: CDR1 SGHTA, CDR2 FQGNSA. This CDR3 has 15 residues. After removal of 1 base from V and 4 bases from J, the junction contained 5 bases not matched to a gene. This chain's CDR3 is CASSLGGQGFYGYTF. CDR3 nucleotide sequence: TGTGCCAGCAGCTTAGGAGGACAGGGTTTCTATGGCTACACCTTC.

This clone was observed a few times. The V call is TRBV7-2, the J call TRBJ2-7, with 11 bases matching TRBD1. This CDR3 has 16 residues. The V gene's germline CDR1 is SGHTA and CDR2 FQGNSA. Trimming at V came to 6 bases and at J to 9 bases, leaving 16 bases not matched to a gene. CDR3 sequence reads: CASSFAGTGGGTRQYF. The CDR3 DNA follows: TGTGCCAGCAGTTTTGCCGGGACAGGGGGTGGGACTAGGCAGTACTTC.

The V gene is TRBV6-5, the J gene TRBJ2-7; 8 bases align to TRBD1. J gave up 11 bases and V 4 bases, and 4 bases lay outside the gene matches. CDR1 and CDR2 (germline): MNHEY, SVGAGI. There are 11 residues in the CDR3. CDR3 loop: CASSLGQVEYF. As DNA, the CDR3 is TGTGCCAGCAGTTTGGGACAGGTCGAGTACTTC.

This clone occurred once. This may stem from a read error, because a much larger clone lies one nucleotide away. This CDR3 is also generated by other DNA sequences in the sample. The V call is TRBV3-1 (or the pseudogene TRBV3-2), the J call TRBJ2-7, with 12 nucleotides matching TRBD2. CDR3 length equals 21 residues. Germline CDR1 and CDR2: LGHDT and YNNKEL (reference sequence). Written as DNA, the CDR3 is TGTGCCAGCAGCCCGCGATCGGACAGCCGGACTAGCGGGGTTAGGGCCTACGAGCAATACTTC. This gives the protein CASSPRSDSRTSGVRAYEQYF.

This clone has only a few counts. The rearrangement joins TRBV6-2 or TRBV6-3 to TRBJ2-7; D unresolved. The germline CDR1 and CDR2 sequences are MNHEY and SVGEGT. The CDR3 is 13 residues long. The V and J ends lost 5 bases and 7 bases respectively, with 15 bases between them. The CDR3 is CASSPLGRKEQYF. DNA of the CDR3: TGTGCCAGCAGTCCCCTCGGACGCAAGGAGCAGTACTTC.